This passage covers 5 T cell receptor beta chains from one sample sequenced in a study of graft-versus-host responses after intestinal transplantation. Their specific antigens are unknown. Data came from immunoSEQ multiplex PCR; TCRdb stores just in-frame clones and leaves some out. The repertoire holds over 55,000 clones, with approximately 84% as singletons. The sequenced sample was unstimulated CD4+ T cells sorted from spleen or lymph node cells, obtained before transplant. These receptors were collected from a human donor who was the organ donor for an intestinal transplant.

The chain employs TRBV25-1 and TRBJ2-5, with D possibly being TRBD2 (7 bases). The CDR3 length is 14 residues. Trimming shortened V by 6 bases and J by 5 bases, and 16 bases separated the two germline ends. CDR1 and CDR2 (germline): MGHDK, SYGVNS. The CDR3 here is CASRRSGGGETQYF. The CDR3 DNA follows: TGTGCCAGCAGGAGGTCGGGGGGCGGTGAGACCCAGTACTTC.

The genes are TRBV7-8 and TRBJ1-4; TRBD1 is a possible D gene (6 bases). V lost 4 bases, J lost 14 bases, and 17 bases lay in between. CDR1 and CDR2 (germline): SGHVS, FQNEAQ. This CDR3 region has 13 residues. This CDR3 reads CASSSPQGRILFF. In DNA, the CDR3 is TGTGCCAGCAGCTCCCCACAGGGACGGATCCTGTTTTTT. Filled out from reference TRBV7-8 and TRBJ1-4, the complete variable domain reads GAGVSQSPRYKVAKRGQDVALRCDPISGHVSLFWYQQALGQGPEFLTYFQNEAQLDKSGLPSDRFFAERPEGSVSTLKIQRTQQEDSAVYLCASSSPQGRILFFGSGTQLSVL.

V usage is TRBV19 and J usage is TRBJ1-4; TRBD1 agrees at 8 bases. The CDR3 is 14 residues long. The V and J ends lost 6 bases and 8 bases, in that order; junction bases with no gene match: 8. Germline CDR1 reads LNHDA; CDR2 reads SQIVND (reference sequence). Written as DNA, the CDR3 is TGTGCCAGTAGACGGACAGGGTTTGCGGAAAAACTGTTTTTT. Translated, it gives CASRRTGFAEKLFF. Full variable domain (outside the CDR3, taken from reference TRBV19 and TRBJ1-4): DGGITQSPKYLFRKEGQNVTLSCEQNLNHDAMYWYRQDPGQGLRLIYYSQIVNDFQKGDIAEGYSVSREKKESFPLTVTSAQKNPTAFYLCASRRTGFAEKLFFGSGTQLSVL.

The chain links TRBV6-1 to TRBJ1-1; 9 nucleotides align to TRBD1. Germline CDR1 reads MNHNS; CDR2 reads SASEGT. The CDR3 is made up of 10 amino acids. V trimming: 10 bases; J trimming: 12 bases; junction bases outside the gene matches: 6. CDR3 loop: CATRTGASFF. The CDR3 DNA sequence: TGTGCCACACGGACAGGGGCGTCTTTCTTT.

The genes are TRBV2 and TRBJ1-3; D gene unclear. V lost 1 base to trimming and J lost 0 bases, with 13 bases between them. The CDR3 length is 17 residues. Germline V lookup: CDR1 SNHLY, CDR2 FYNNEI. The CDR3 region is CASSEVTGFISGNTIYF. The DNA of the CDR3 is TGTGCCAGCAGTGAAGTTACGGGGTTCATCTCTGGAAACACCATATATTTT.